This is a list of T cell receptor beta chains from one sample in a study of CD8 T cells in ankylosing spondylitis. TCRdb fed the 5' RACE reads into MiXCR, producing one record per CDR3 protein. The table has some 800,000 distinct CDR3 sequences, 10% to 15% seen once; the top ten hold 0.51%. The sequenced sample was blood, either unsorted or a sorted T cell fraction (not recorded which). The receptor source for this set is a male donor with ankylosing spondylitis. The CDR3 runs from the conserved cysteine through the conserved F or W. Each record gives: clone size, V gene, CDR3 length, D gene, J gene, CDR3 protein, CDR3 DNA. D genes are given only for firm matches. Clone size is not always given. Where it is, it says once, few, many or a class for expanded clones.

abundance: .; v_gene: TRBV6-2/TRBV6-3; len: 13; d_gene: TRBD2; j_gene: TRBJ2-5; CDR3aa: CASNGLDPGTQYF; CDR3nt: TGTGCCAGCAATGGACTAGATCCCGGGACCCAGTACTTC
abundance: many; v_gene: TRBV12-3/TRBV12-4; len: 16; d_gene: .; j_gene: TRBJ2-7; CDR3aa: CASSLGGRQARYEQYF; CDR3nt: TGTGCCAGCAGTTTGGGTGGGAGACAGGCCCGCTACGAGCAGTACTTC
abundance: few; v_gene: TRBV6-6; len: 13; d_gene: .; j_gene: TRBJ2-1; CDR3aa: CASSYSGMEEQFF; CDR3nt: TGTGCCAGCAGTTACTCCGGGATGGAGGAGCAGTTCTTC
abundance: .; v_gene: TRBV11-2; len: 14; d_gene: TRBD1; j_gene: TRBJ1-1; CDR3aa: CASRDRALNTEAFF; CDR3nt: TGTGCCAGCAGGGACAGGGCGTTGAACACTGAAGCTTTCTTT
abundance: few; v_gene: TRBV12-3/TRBV12-4; len: 14; d_gene: .; j_gene: TRBJ2-5; CDR3aa: CASSQRRVRETQYF; CDR3nt: TGTGCCAGTTCCCAACGACGGGTCAGAGAGACCCAGTACTTC
abundance: few; v_gene: TRBV11-1; len: 18; d_gene: .; j_gene: TRBJ1-1; CDR3aa: CASSLGSGAGARGTEAFF; CDR3nt: TGTGCCAGCAGCTTAGGGTCGGGCGCAGGGGCGAGGGGCACTGAAGCTTTCTTT
abundance: many; v_gene: TRBV29-1; len: 16; d_gene: .; j_gene: TRBJ2-3; CDR3aa: CSVDPGGGGQTDTQYF; CDR3nt: TGCAGCGTTGACCCCGGGGGAGGGGGTCAGACAGATACGCAGTATTTT
abundance: .; v_gene: TRBV15; len: 15; d_gene: TRBD1; j_gene: TRBJ2-7; CDR3aa: CATSRFRDRTYEQYF; CDR3nt: TGTGCCACCAGCAGATTCCGGGACAGGACCTACGAGCAGTACTTC
abundance: .; v_gene: TRBV6-2/TRBV6-3; len: 16; d_gene: .; j_gene: TRBJ2-2; CDR3aa: CASSYSRRERIGELFF; CDR3nt: TGTGCCAGCAGTTACTCGAGAAGGGAAAGAATCGGGGAGCTGTTTTTT
abundance: .; v_gene: TRBV15; len: 12; d_gene: .; j_gene: TRBJ2-4; CDR3aa: CATSVGKNIQYF; CDR3nt: TGTGCCACCTCGGTCGGGAAAAACATTCAGTACTTC
abundance: .; v_gene: TRBV6-1; len: 16; d_gene: .; j_gene: TRBJ1-2; CDR3aa: CASREQGRGFAYGYTF; CDR3nt: TGTGCCAGCAGGGAACAGGGTAGGGGTTTTGCCTATGGCTACACCTTC
abundance: .; v_gene: TRBV29-1; len: 14; d_gene: .; j_gene: TRBJ2-7; CDR3aa: CSVARAQGDYEQYF; CDR3nt: TGCAGCGTTGCTAGAGCCCAGGGAGATTACGAGCAGTACTTC
abundance: few; v_gene: TRBV6-2/TRBV6-3; len: 14; d_gene: .; j_gene: TRBJ1-1; CDR3aa: CASSRQAVNTEAFF; CDR3nt: TGTGCCAGCAGTCGACAGGCCGTGAACACTGAAGCTTTCTTT
abundance: .; v_gene: TRBV7-2; len: 15; d_gene: TRBD1; j_gene: TRBJ2-7; CDR3aa: CASSPRDRGRYEQYF; CDR3nt: TGTGCCAGCAGCCCGCGGGACAGGGGGCGATACGAGCAGTACTTC
abundance: .; v_gene: TRBV20-1; len: 13; d_gene: .; j_gene: TRBJ2-7; CDR3aa: CSASSGIPYEQYF; CDR3nt: TGCAGTGCTAGTTCGGGGATCCCCTACGAGCAGTACTTC
abundance: few; v_gene: TRBV20-1; len: 11; d_gene: .; j_gene: TRBJ1-1; CDR3aa: CSAVGGTEAFF; CDR3nt: TGCAGTGCTGTCGGGGGCACTGAAGCTTTCTTT
abundance: few; v_gene: TRBV7-2; len: 14; d_gene: .; j_gene: TRBJ2-5; CDR3aa: CASSPVGGWETQYF; CDR3nt: TGTGCCAGCAGCCCAGTCGGGGGTTGGGAGACCCAGTACTTC
abundance: .; v_gene: TRBV28; len: 11; d_gene: .; j_gene: TRBJ1-2; CDR3aa: CASGRWHGYTF; CDR3nt: TGTGCCAGCGGACGGTGGCATGGCTACACCTTC
abundance: few; v_gene: TRBV6-2/TRBV6-3; len: 17; d_gene: .; j_gene: TRBJ2-4; CDR3aa: CASSYMGGPRPGNIQYF; CDR3nt: TGTGCCAGCAGTTACATGGGTGGCCCCCGCCCCGGAAACATTCAGTACTTC
abundance: .; v_gene: TRBV4-3; len: 15; d_gene: .; j_gene: TRBJ1-2; CDR3aa: CASSRNSAFNYGYTF; CDR3nt: TGCGCCAGCAGCCGCAATTCGGCGTTTAACTATGGCTACACCTTC
abundance: few; v_gene: TRBV3-1; len: 15; d_gene: .; j_gene: TRBJ1-6; CDR3aa: CASSPILGGDSPLHF; CDR3nt: TGTGCCAGCAGCCCCATCTTGGGAGGAGATTCACCCCTCCACTTT
abundance: few; v_gene: TRBV7-2; len: 16; d_gene: TRBD2; j_gene: TRBJ2-3; CDR3aa: CASSLGAGGPTDTQYF; CDR3nt: TGTGCCAGCAGCTTAGGGGCGGGGGGGCCGACAGATACGCAGTATTTT
abundance: .; v_gene: TRBV20-1; len: 16; d_gene: .; j_gene: TRBJ1-4; CDR3aa: CSARDPSAGGGEKLFF; CDR3nt: TGCAGTGCTAGAGACCCGTCGGCAGGTGGCGGGGAAAAACTGTTTTTT
abundance: many; v_gene: TRBV12-3/TRBV12-4; len: 15; d_gene: TRBD1; j_gene: TRBJ1-5; CDR3aa: CASSRGQGRPQPQHF; CDR3nt: TGTGCCAGCAGTCGAGGACAGGGGAGGCCTCAGCCCCAGCATTTT
abundance: few; v_gene: TRBV29-1; len: 12; d_gene: .; j_gene: TRBJ2-2; CDR3aa: CSVRTYTGELFF; CDR3nt: TGCAGCGTTAGGACTTACACCGGGGAGCTGTTTTTT
abundance: few; v_gene: TRBV6-5; len: 14; d_gene: .; j_gene: TRBJ1-2; CDR3aa: CASSYSQEAYGYTF; CDR3nt: TGTGCCAGCAGTTACTCTCAAGAGGCCTATGGCTACACCTTC
abundance: few; v_gene: TRBV2; len: 13; d_gene: .; j_gene: TRBJ1-5; CDR3aa: CASRNGNNQPQHF; CDR3nt: TGTGCCAGCAGAAACGGTAACAATCAGCCCCAGCATTTT
abundance: few; v_gene: TRBV5-1; len: 15; d_gene: TRBD2; j_gene: TRBJ2-7; CDR3aa: CASSLEGSGAYEQYF; CDR3nt: TGCGCCAGCAGCTTGGAAGGTAGCGGGGCCTACGAGCAGTACTTC
abundance: .; v_gene: TRBV12-3/TRBV12-4; len: 12; d_gene: .; j_gene: TRBJ1-3; CDR3aa: CASSRTANTIYF; CDR3nt: TGTGCCAGCAGCCGTACAGCGAACACCATATATTTT
abundance: few; v_gene: TRBV6-1; len: 14; d_gene: .; j_gene: TRBJ1-2; CDR3aa: CASRLRQPNYGYTF; CDR3nt: TGTGCCAGCAGACTCCGACAGCCTAACTATGGCTACACCTTC
abundance: .; v_gene: TRBV30; len: 10; d_gene: .; j_gene: TRBJ1-1; CDR3aa: CAWSRTEAFF; CDR3nt: TGTGCCTGGAGTCGCACTGAAGCTTTCTTT
abundance: once; v_gene: TRBV4-1; len: 15; d_gene: .; j_gene: TRBJ2-5; CDR3aa: CASSQDGNQQETQYF; CDR3nt: TGCGCCAGCAGCCAAGATGGGAACCAACAAGAGACCCAGTACTTC
abundance: .; v_gene: TRBV5-1; len: 16; d_gene: TRBD2; j_gene: TRBJ2-1; CDR3aa: CASSPGGWRSYNEQFF; CDR3nt: TGCGCCAGCAGCCCGGGGGGTTGGAGATCCTACAATGAGCAGTTCTTC
abundance: many; v_gene: TRBV12-3/TRBV12-4; len: 14; d_gene: .; j_gene: TRBJ2-3; CDR3aa: CASSLGQHTDTQYF; CDR3nt: TGTGCCAGCAGTTTAGGCCAGCACACAGATACGCAGTATTTT
abundance: .; v_gene: TRBV10-2; len: 14; d_gene: TRBD2; j_gene: TRBJ2-3; CDR3aa: CASKAGGRSNTQYF; CDR3nt: TGCGCCAGCAAGGCGGGAGGAAGATCAAATACGCAGTATTTT
abundance: many; v_gene: TRBV7-2; len: 15; d_gene: .; j_gene: TRBJ1-3; CDR3aa: CASSFLRSSGNTIYF; CDR3nt: TGTGCCAGCAGCTTCCTGAGGTCCTCTGGAAACACCATATATTTT
abundance: .; v_gene: TRBV20-1; len: 16; d_gene: .; j_gene: TRBJ1-1; CDR3aa: CSARTGRLGLNTEAFF; CDR3nt: TGCAGTGCTAGAACAGGCAGACTGGGACTGAACACTGAAGCTTTCTTT
abundance: .; v_gene: TRBV7-9; len: 17; d_gene: TRBD2; j_gene: TRBJ2-6; CDR3aa: CASSLGLAASGANVLTF; CDR3nt: TGTGCCAGCAGCTTAGGACTAGCGGCCTCTGGGGCCAACGTCCTGACTTTC
abundance: .; v_gene: TRBV9; len: 15; d_gene: TRBD2; j_gene: TRBJ2-1; CDR3aa: CASSFRGLADNEQFF; CDR3nt: TGTGCCAGCAGCTTTAGGGGACTAGCGGACAATGAGCAGTTCTTC
abundance: few; v_gene: TRBV5-8; len: 16; d_gene: TRBD1; j_gene: TRBJ2-3; CDR3aa: CASSRGTDIGADTQYF; CDR3nt: TGTGCCAGCAGCAGGGGGACAGACATTGGGGCAGATACGCAGTATTTT
abundance: .; v_gene: TRBV20-1; len: 14; d_gene: TRBD2; j_gene: TRBJ2-3; CDR3aa: CSRGTSGITDTQYF; CDR3nt: TGCAGCCGAGGGACTAGCGGAATCACAGATACGCAGTATTTT
abundance: .; v_gene: TRBV12-3/TRBV12-4; len: 15; d_gene: .; j_gene: TRBJ2-3; CDR3aa: CASSFGLLGTDTQYF; CDR3nt: TGTGCCAGCAGTTTCGGTCTGTTGGGGACAGATACGCAGTATTTT
abundance: few; v_gene: TRBV29-1; len: 12; d_gene: .; j_gene: TRBJ2-2; CDR3aa: CSVGLEAGELFF; CDR3nt: TGCAGCGTTGGCTTGGAGGCCGGGGAGCTGTTTTTT
abundance: few; v_gene: TRBV6-1; len: 14; d_gene: .; j_gene: TRBJ1-1; CDR3aa: CASTRGGANTEAFF; CDR3nt: TGTGCCAGCACCCGCGGTGGGGCGAACACTGAAGCTTTCTTT
abundance: few; v_gene: TRBV5-6; len: 16; d_gene: TRBD1; j_gene: TRBJ1-4; CDR3aa: CASSLGPRGTNEKLFF; CDR3nt: TGTGCCAGCAGCTTGGGACCCAGGGGGACTAATGAAAAACTGTTTTTT
abundance: few; v_gene: TRBV6-5; len: 15; d_gene: .; j_gene: TRBJ2-1; CDR3aa: CASSSHSDSYNEQFF; CDR3nt: TGTGCCAGCAGTTCTCACTCAGACAGTTACAATGAGCAGTTCTTC
abundance: .; v_gene: TRBV5-1; len: 16; d_gene: .; j_gene: TRBJ2-2; CDR3aa: CASSLVRGTNTGELFF; CDR3nt: TGCGCCAGCAGCTTGGTTCGCGGGACGAACACCGGGGAGCTGTTTTTT
abundance: .; v_gene: TRBV28; len: 14; d_gene: .; j_gene: TRBJ1-2; CDR3aa: CASSSGPRDYGYTF; CDR3nt: TGTGCCAGCAGTTCGGGACCCCGGGACTATGGCTACACCTTC
abundance: .; v_gene: TRBV2; len: 14; d_gene: TRBD1; j_gene: TRBJ2-7; CDR3aa: CASTQQGAGYEQYF; CDR3nt: TGTGCCAGCACCCAGCAGGGGGCTGGATACGAGCAGTACTTC
abundance: few; v_gene: TRBV20-1; len: 13; d_gene: .; j_gene: TRBJ1-5; CDR3aa: CSAIGGPNQPQHF; CDR3nt: TGCAGTGCTATCGGGGGCCCAAATCAGCCCCAGCATTTT
abundance: .; v_gene: TRBV4-2; len: 17; d_gene: TRBD2; j_gene: TRBJ2-1; CDR3aa: CASSQEDGTSAYNEQFF; CDR3nt: TGTGCCAGCAGCCAAGAGGATGGAACTAGCGCCTACAATGAGCAGTTCTTC
abundance: few; v_gene: TRBV7-2; len: 15; d_gene: TRBD2; j_gene: TRBJ2-2; CDR3aa: CASSILAGNTGELFF; CDR3nt: TGTGCCAGCAGCATTCTAGCGGGAAACACCGGGGAGCTGTTTTTT
abundance: .; v_gene: TRBV29-1; len: 13; d_gene: .; j_gene: TRBJ1-2; CDR3aa: CSVAQYDRYGYTF; CDR3nt: TGCAGCGTTGCCCAATACGACAGATATGGCTACACCTTC
abundance: .; v_gene: TRBV7-2; len: 15; d_gene: .; j_gene: TRBJ1-1; CDR3aa: CASSLLPSSDTEAFF; CDR3nt: TGTGCCAGCAGCTTACTACCCAGCTCAGACACTGAAGCTTTCTTT
abundance: many; v_gene: TRBV5-1; len: 16; d_gene: TRBD1; j_gene: TRBJ2-3; CDR3aa: CASSSAGTGEPNTQYF; CDR3nt: TGCGCCAGCAGCTCTGCCGGGACAGGGGAACCCAATACGCAGTATTTT
abundance: few; v_gene: TRBV20-1; len: 14; d_gene: .; j_gene: TRBJ2-5; CDR3aa: CSANLLAAKETQYF; CDR3nt: TGCAGTGCAAACCTACTAGCCGCAAAAGAGACCCAGTACTTC
abundance: few; v_gene: TRBV27; len: 15; d_gene: .; j_gene: TRBJ2-3; CDR3aa: CASSLFRESRDTQYF; CDR3nt: TGTGCCAGCAGTTTGTTCCGGGAGTCTAGGGATACGCAGTATTTT
abundance: few; v_gene: TRBV20-1; len: 15; d_gene: TRBD2; j_gene: TRBJ2-1; CDR3aa: CSASLAGGRGNEQFF; CDR3nt: TGCAGTGCTTCCCTAGCGGGGGGGCGGGGCAATGAGCAGTTCTTC